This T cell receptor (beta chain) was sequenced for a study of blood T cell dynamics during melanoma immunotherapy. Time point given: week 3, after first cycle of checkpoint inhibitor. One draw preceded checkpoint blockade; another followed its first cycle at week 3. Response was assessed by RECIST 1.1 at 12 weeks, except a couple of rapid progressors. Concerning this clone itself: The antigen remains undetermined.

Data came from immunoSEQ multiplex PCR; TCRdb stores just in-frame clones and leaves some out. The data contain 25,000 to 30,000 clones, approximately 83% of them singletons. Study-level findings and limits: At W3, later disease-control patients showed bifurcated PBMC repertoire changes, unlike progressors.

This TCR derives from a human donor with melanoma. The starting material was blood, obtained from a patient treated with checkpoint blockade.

The CDR3 spells CASSLDRGEQYF. The CDR3 nucleotides read TGCGCCAGCAGCTTAGACAGGGGCGAGCAGTACTTC. V usage is TRBV4-3 and J usage is TRBJ2-7, with 8 nucleotides matching TRBD1. The CDR3 runs 12 residues. V trimming: 5 bases; J trimming: 6 bases; junction bases outside the gene matches: 3. From germline, CDR1 is LGHNA and CDR2 YSLEER.